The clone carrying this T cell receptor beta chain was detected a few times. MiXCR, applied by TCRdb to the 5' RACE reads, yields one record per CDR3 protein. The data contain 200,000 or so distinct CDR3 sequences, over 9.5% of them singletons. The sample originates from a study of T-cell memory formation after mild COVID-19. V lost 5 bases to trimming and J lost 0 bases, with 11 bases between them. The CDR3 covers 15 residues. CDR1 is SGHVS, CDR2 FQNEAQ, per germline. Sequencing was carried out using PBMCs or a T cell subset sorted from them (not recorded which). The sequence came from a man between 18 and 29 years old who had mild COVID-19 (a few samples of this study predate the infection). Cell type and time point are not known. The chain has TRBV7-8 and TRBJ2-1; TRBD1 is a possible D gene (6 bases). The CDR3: CASSIGTNSYNEQFF. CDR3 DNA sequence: TGTGCCAGCAGCATCGGGACAAACTCCTACAATGAGCAGTTCTTC. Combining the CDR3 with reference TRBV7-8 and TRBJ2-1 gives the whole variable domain GAGVSQSPRYKVAKRGQDVALRCDPISGHVSLFWYQQALGQGPEFLTYFQNEAQLDKSGLPSDRFFAERPEGSVSTLKIQRTQQEDSAVYLCASSIGTNSYNEQFFGPGTRLTVL.